These T cell receptor beta chains were read from a single sample in a study of monozygotic twins with inflammatory bowel disease. TCRdb re-called the 5' RACE reads, yielding one record per CDR3 amino acid sequence without DNA. The table lists roughly 140,000 distinct CDR3 sequences. Sequencing input: blood. The receptors were sampled from a human donor with ulcerative colitis or Crohn's disease, or a healthy co-twin of an affected twin (not recorded which). Both conserved end residues are part of each CDR3.

cdr3_length j_call v_call cdr3_aa
19 TRBJ2-1 TRBV4-2 CASSLPGLAGGQPGNEQFF
14 TRBJ2-2 TRBV7-8 CASSLTGNTGKLFF
16 TRBJ2-3 TRBV20-1 CSASREGAVSTDTQYF
15 TRBJ2-7 TRBV27 CASRTTDSHTYEQYF
12 TRBJ1-2 TRBV20-1 CSAYDSPYGYTF
13 TRBJ2-3 TRBV5-1 CASSQGVTDTQYF
16 TRBJ2-5 TRBV2 CASSLRLAGVYETQYF
16 TRBJ2-3 TRBV4-3 CASSQQTGGVADTQYF
16 TRBJ2-7 TRBV12-3/TRBV12-4 CASSLRTGAYSYEQYF
16 TRBJ2-7 TRBV7-9 CASNRIRDRGTYEQYF
16 TRBJ2-1 TRBV27 CASSFSSAGGRDEQFF
18 TRBJ1-5 TRBV11-2 CASSFRRFAGGSNQPQHF
15 TRBJ1-1 TRBV30 CAWSVLDPMNTEAFF
15 TRBJ1-1 TRBV6-5 CASSYEGAANTEAFF
15 TRBJ2-2 TRBV2 CASSEDGRATGELFF
19 TRBJ2-3 TRBV27 CASSHLFSGGESSTDTQYF
13 TRBJ2-1 TRBV5-1 CASSLQGGDEQFF
13 TRBJ2-7 TRBV12-3/TRBV12-4 CASRDPRGAEQYF
14 TRBJ1-5 TRBV7-2 CASSLLVGNQPQHF
15 TRBJ2-7 TRBV27 CASSRWGLATYEQYF
11 TRBJ1-5 TRBV6-5 CASSHGGSQHF
16 TRBJ1-3 TRBV4-3 CASSNIPGTSGNTIYF
15 TRBJ1-6 TRBV7-2 CASSLYDEAQSPLHF
14 TRBJ1-2 TRBV4-2 CASSDMDTQDGYTF
13 TRBJ1-5 TRBV11-2 CASSFTGNQPQHF
15 TRBJ2-7 TRBV6-5 CASSYSKVEDYEQYF
16 TRBJ2-3 TRBV20-1 CSASLLAGGTSDTQYF
13 TRBJ1-6 TRBV6-5 CASSYLGESPLHF